The 30 T cell receptor beta chains reported below all come from one sample, sequenced in a study of blood T cell repertoires in COVID-19. The protocol was immunoSEQ multiplex PCR, while the TCRdb copy is restricted to in-frame clones and leaves out a portion. The data contain about 270,000 clones, 70% to 90% of them seen just once; the ten biggest clones take up roughly 14%. The sample consisted of peripheral blood. The source is a woman in her sixties or seventies with COVID-19, enrolled during active disease.

The rearrangement joins TRBV28 to TRBJ1-5; no firm D call. Germline V gene data show CDR1 as MDHEN and CDR2 as SYDVKM. With 6 bases removed from V and 5 bases from J, the gap between germline ends came to 11 bases. This CDR3 is 13 amino acids long. The CDR3 DNA reads TGTGCCAGCAGGGCCGGGAGGGATCAGCCCCAGCATTTT. Translation gives CASRAGRDQPQHF. The entire variable domain, with the rest obtained from reference TRBV28 and TRBJ1-5, is as follows: DVKVTQSSRYLVKRTGEKVFLECVQDMDHENMFWYRQDPGLGLRLIYFSYDVKMKEKGDIPEGYSVSREKKERFSLILESASTNQTSMYLCASRAGRDQPQHFGDGTRLSIL.

This clone has a handful of counts. The chain uses TRBV10-3 and TRBJ2-7, with D possibly TRBD2 on 5 matching bases. Trimming removed 6 bases at V and 5 bases at J, with 20 bases between. The CDR3 is made up of 15 amino acids. Germline loops: CDR1 ENHRY, CDR2 SYGVKD. This chain's CDR3 is CAISLAGSLFDEQYF. As DNA, the CDR3 is TGTGCCATCAGCCTAGCCGGGTCCTTATTTGACGAGCAGTACTTC.

The genes are TRBV5-6 and TRBJ2-5, with TRBD2 identical over 10 bases. The CDR3 contains 15 residues. Germline loops: CDR1 SGHDT, CDR2 YYEEEE. J lost 6 bases, V lost 1 base, and 6 bases had no gene match. Here the CDR3 reads CASSLTSGVGKTQYF. The CDR3 DNA reads TGTGCCAGCAGCTTGACTAGCGGGGTTGGGAAGACCCAGTACTTC.

The V and J genes are TRBV10-2 and TRBJ2-1; 10 bases are a match to TRBD2. Trimming cost V 6 bases and J 6 bases; bases outside gene matches: 8. The length of the CDR3 is 15 residues. CDR1 and CDR2 from the germline V gene are WSHSY and SAAADI. The CDR3 loop reads CASRLAGGVSNEQFF. DNA for the CDR3: TGCGCCAGCAGATTAGCGGGGGGTGTAAGCAATGAGCAGTTCTTC.

The gene calls are TRBV7-9 and TRBJ1-4; D remains ambiguous. The V end lost 0 bases, the J end lost 0 bases, and 2 bases lay between the germline ends. Germline values: CDR1 SEHNR, CDR2 FQNEAQ (reference sequence). This CDR3 has 14 amino acids. CDR3 DNA sequence: TGTGCCAGCAGCTTAGCCACAACTAATGAAAAACTGTTTTTT. This codes for CASSLATTNEKLFF.

This rearrangement joins TRBV2 to TRBJ1-1; D call uncertain. Germline CDR1 and CDR2: SNHLY and FYNNEI. Trimming took off 6 bases at V and 4 bases at J, with 9 bases between the two ends. CDR3 size: 12 residues. For the CDR3, the DNA is TGTGCCAGCAGGCCCACATTCACTGAAGCTTTCTTT. It codes for CASRPTFTEAFF.

The CDR3 nucleotides are TGTGCCAGCAGTCCTGACACCCTCCAGACCCAGTACTTC. Protein product: CASSPDTLQTQYF. This chain uses TRBV12-3 or TRBV12-4 with TRBJ2-5; D call uncertain. This CDR3 has 13 amino acids. Trimming removed 5 bases at V and 6 bases at J, with 13 bases between.

The V call is TRBV7-2, the J call TRBJ1-2, with D possibly being TRBD1 (5 bases). Germline V gene lookup returns CDR1 SGHTA and CDR2 FQGNSA. This CDR3 is built from 15 residues. The V and J ends lost 5 bases and 4 bases respectively, with 17 bases between them. CDR3 in DNA: TGTGCCAGCAGCAACATCCCGACGGGGGGCTATGGCTACACCTTC. This gives the protein CASSNIPTGGYGYTF.

The CDR3 region is CASSPPSGGPPYEQYF. The DNA of the CDR3 is TGTGCCAGCTCACCACCGTCGGGGGGGCCGCCCTACGAGCAGTACTTC. The chain couples TRBV18 to TRBJ2-7; 8 bases match TRBD2. Losses at the gene ends were 0 bases for V and 2 bases for J; bases not matched to a gene: 6. The CDR3 totals 16 residues. Germline V gives CDR1 KGHSH, CDR2 LQKENI.

The chain combines TRBV7-2 with TRBJ2-7; possibly TRBD2 for D (6 bases). The CDR3 consists of 13 residues. Between the trimmed V and J ends, which lost 3 bases and 9 bases, there was a span of 15 bases. Germline V CDR1 and CDR2: SGHTA, FQGNSA. The CDR3 reads CASSLEGVKAQYF. As DNA, the CDR3 is TGTGCCAGCAGCTTGGAGGGCGTTAAAGCGCAGTACTTC.

This chain connects TRBV2 to TRBJ2-3, with 10 nucleotides matching TRBD2. The CDR3 has 15 amino acids. Germline assignment: CDR1 SNHLY and CDR2 FYNNEI. V dropped 8 bases and J dropped 6; count of bases not matched to a gene: 11. The CDR3, as DNA: TGTGCCAGCCCGACCTCTAGCGGGGGTCCGGATACGCAGTATTTT. Protein product: CASPTSSGGPDTQYF.

The chain has TRBV5-1 and TRBJ2-1; the D gene is possibly TRBD1 (6 bases). The germline V gene has CDR1 SGHRS and CDR2 YFSETQ. CDR3 size: 14 residues. Trimming shortened V by 4 bases and J by 7 bases, and 15 bases separated the two germline ends. The CDR3 loop reads CASSITGSLNEQFF. For the CDR3, the DNA is TGCGCCAGCAGCATAACAGGGTCCCTTAATGAGCAGTTCTTC.

V gene TRBV9 combines with J gene TRBJ1-1; D gene uncertain. The CDR3 runs 17 residues. From germline, CDR1 is SGDLS and CDR2 YYNGEE. V was clipped by 4 bases and J by 1 base, with 20 bases between them. CDR3 bases: TGTGCCAGCAGCCCTCGAGCGAATACGCTCGGGAACACTGAAGCTTTCTTT. As protein: CASSPRANTLGNTEAFF.

The chain carries TRBV18 and TRBJ2-7; the match to TRBD2 covers 7 bases. The CDR3 is 15 amino acids. J was trimmed by 1 base and V by 0 bases; bases with no gene match: 3. Germline CDR1 and CDR2: KGHSH and LQKENI. This chain's CDR3 is CASSPPGGRSYEQYF. CDR3 sequence (DNA): TGTGCCAGCTCACCACCGGGGGGGAGATCCTACGAGCAGTACTTC.

The chain's CDR3 is CASSLEDRGRAFF. CDR3 nucleotide sequence: TGTGCCAGCAGCTTAGAGGACAGGGGGCGTGCTTTCTTT. The rearrangement uses TRBV11-1 and TRBJ1-1; 11 bases fit TRBD1. Germline V gives CDR1 SGHAT, CDR2 FQDESV (reference sequence). V dropped 1 base and J dropped 11; count of bases not matched to a gene: 3. This CDR3 region has 13 residues.

This clone was seen repeatedly, ten times or more. J is TRBJ1-5 and V is TRBV24-1; tentatively, D is TRBD1 (6 bases). Germline values: CDR1 KGHDR, CDR2 SFDVKD. This CDR3 contains 13 residues. Trimming shortened V by 5 bases and J by 5 bases, and 9 bases separated the two germline ends. The CDR3 region has the DNA TGTGCCACCAGTGCCGGGGGGCATCAGCCCCAGCATTTT. Translation gives CATSAGGHQPQHF.

The chain couples TRBV28 to TRBJ1-6; 7 nucleotides line up with TRBD1. The germline V gene has CDR1 MDHEN and CDR2 SYDVKM. With V trimmed by 7 bases and J by 7 bases, 16 bases remained unmatched. The CDR3 loop spans 17 amino acids. Here the CDR3 reads CASTILQGPGGNSPLHF. As DNA, the CDR3 is TGTGCCAGCACTATTCTACAGGGGCCGGGCGGAAATTCACCCCTCCACTTT.

The V and J genes are TRBV18 and TRBJ2-7, with D possibly matching TRBD1 (6 bases). Trimming cost V 3 bases and J 4 bases, with 13 bases left between them. The V gene's germline CDR1 is KGHSH and CDR2 LQKENI. The CDR3 has 14 amino acids. This CDR3 is CASSPPSGQYEQYF. The CDR3 DNA reads TGTGCCAGCTCACCCCCGTCCGGACAGTACGAGCAGTACTTC.

The rearrangement links TRBV11-2 to TRBJ1-1, with D unclear. Germline V lookup: CDR1 SGHAT, CDR2 FQNNGV. The ends were cut back, 2 bases at V and 1 base at J, with 5 bases in the middle. This CDR3 is built from 13 residues. Here the CDR3 reads CASSLRANTEAFF. The CDR3 nucleotides read TGTGCCAGCAGCTTACGCGCGAACACTGAAGCTTTCTTT. The full variable domain, its missing parts supplied by reference TRBV11-2 and TRBJ1-1, is EAGVAQSPRYKIIEKRQSVAFWCNPISGHATLYWYQQILGQGPKLLIQFQNNGVVDDSQLPKDRFSAERLKGVDSTLKIQPAKLEDSAVYLCASSLRANTEAFFGQGTRLTVV.

There are a few counts of this clone. This chain joins TRBV12-5 and TRBJ1-5; no definite D call. V gave up 4 bases and J gave up 5 bases, with 12 bases separating them. Germline V CDR1 and CDR2: LGHNT, FRNRAP. CDR3 size: 14 residues. The CDR3 nucleotides are TGTGCTAGTGGTTCCGGGGTAAGGGATCAGCCCCAGCATTTT. Translating gives CASGSGVRDQPQHF.

V and J are TRBV2 and TRBJ2-7; 8 bases match TRBD2. Germline V CDR1 and CDR2: SNHLY, FYNNEI. The length of the CDR3 is 14 residues. With V trimmed by 3 bases and J by 6 bases, 7 bases remained unmatched. CDR3 region: CASSEDSGVAEQYF. As DNA, the CDR3 is TGTGCCAGCAGTGAGGATAGCGGGGTAGCCGAGCAGTACTTC.

The chain carries TRBV4-3 and TRBJ2-7, with a possible D match to TRBD1 (6 bases). Germline lookup yields CDR1 LGHNA and CDR2 YSLEER. Trimming pared 3 bases from V and 2 bases from J, leaving 8 bases between. The CDR3 runs 13 residues. The CDR3 sequence: CASSQGATYEQYF. In DNA form, the CDR3 reads TGCGCCAGCAGCCAGGGGGCGACCTACGAGCAGTACTTC.

This clone was picked up one time. The V and J genes are TRBV7-9 and TRBJ2-5; 13 bases fit TRBD2. CDR3 length equals 17 residues. Per the germline V gene, CDR1 is SEHNR and CDR2 is FQNEAQ (reference sequence). Losses at the gene ends were 4 bases for V and 1 base for J; bases not matched to a gene: 6. CDR3 nucleotide sequence: TGTGCCAGCAGCTCCGGGACTAGCGGGGAACTCCAAGAGACCCAGTACTTC. This sequence encodes CASSSGTSGELQETQYF.

The V call is TRBV30, the J call TRBJ1-2; weak D call: TRBD1 (5 bases). The CDR3 runs 13 residues. Between the trimmed V and J ends, which lost 2 bases and 8 bases, there was a span of 15 bases. CDR1 is GTSNPN, CDR2 SVGIG, per germline (reference sequence). Here the CDR3 DNA reads TGTGCCTGGAGTAATAGGGCAGGGCGGGGCTACACCTTC. It yields the protein CAWSNRAGRGYTF.

The chain combines TRBV5-1 with TRBJ2-1; 10 bases line up with TRBD2. The CDR3 spans 15 residues. CDR1 is SGHRS and CDR2 is YFSETQ in the germline V gene. With V trimmed by 7 bases and J by 12 bases, 16 bases remained unmatched. The CDR3 sequence is CASGRERGGGLGQFF. CDR3 in DNA: TGCGCCAGCGGACGCGAGCGGGGGGGCGGATTGGGGCAGTTCTTC.

The genes are TRBV10-1 and TRBJ1-3; 12 nucleotides line up with TRBD1. CDR3 size: 15 residues. V lost 6 bases and J lost 3; bases outside the gene matches: 3. From germline, CDR1 is WNHNN and CDR2 SYGVQD (reference sequence). This chain's CDR3 is CASSRDRGLGNTIYF. The DNA of the CDR3 is TGCGCCAGCAGCCGGGACAGGGGGCTTGGAAACACCATATATTTT.

The chain employs TRBV19 and TRBJ2-3; D is uncertain. Trimming stripped 2 bases from V and 2 bases from J, with 8 bases between. Germline CDR1 reads LNHDA; CDR2 reads SQIVND (reference sequence). This CDR3 is 14 amino acids long. CDR3 region: CASSIPRITDTQYF. CDR3 nucleotide sequence: TGTGCCAGTAGTATACCGAGGATCACAGATACGCAGTATTTT.

This chain links TRBV10-3 with TRBJ2-1; the match to TRBD2 covers 15 bases. Germline CDR1 ENHRY, CDR2 SYGVKD. This CDR3 spans 16 amino acids. Trimming took 6 bases from V and 10 from J; bases not matched to a gene: 10. CDR3 sequence reads: CAISFTGTSGGQEQFF. The CDR3 bases are TGTGCCATCAGCTTTACCGGGACTAGCGGGGGGCAGGAGCAGTTCTTC.

This chain uses TRBV12-5 with TRBJ1-3, with D unclear. The CDR3 runs 17 residues. V lost 0 bases and J 4 bases, leaving 16 bases between the germline ends. CDR1 LGHNT and CDR2 FRNRAP come from the germline V gene. For the CDR3, the DNA is TGTGCTAGTGGTTTGGTACTAGGGAGGGAGTACGGAAACACCATATATTTT. It specifies CASGLVLGREYGNTIYF. Filled out from reference TRBV12-5 and TRBJ1-3, the complete variable domain reads DARVTQTPRHKVTEMGQEVTMRCQPILGHNTVFWYRQTMMQGLELLAYFRNRAPLDDSGMPKDRFSAEMPDATLATLKIQPSEPRDSAVYFCASGLVLGREYGNTIYFGEGSWLTVV.

V is TRBV7-9 and J is TRBJ1-1, with no clear D. The germline V gene encodes CDR1 SEHNR and CDR2 FQNEAQ (reference sequence). The CDR3 spans 12 residues. V lost 9 bases to trimming and J lost 1 base, with 9 bases between them. The CDR3: CASLSRNTEAFF. CDR3 nucleotides: TGTGCCAGTCTATCACGGAACACTGAAGCTTTCTTT. Full variable domain (remainder filled in from reference TRBV7-9 and TRBJ1-1): DTGVSQNPRHKITKRGQNVTFRCDPISEHNRLYWYRQTLGQGPEFLTYFQNEAQLEKSRLLSDRFSAERPKGSFSTLEIQRTEQGDSAMYLCASLSRNTEAFFGQGTRLTVV.